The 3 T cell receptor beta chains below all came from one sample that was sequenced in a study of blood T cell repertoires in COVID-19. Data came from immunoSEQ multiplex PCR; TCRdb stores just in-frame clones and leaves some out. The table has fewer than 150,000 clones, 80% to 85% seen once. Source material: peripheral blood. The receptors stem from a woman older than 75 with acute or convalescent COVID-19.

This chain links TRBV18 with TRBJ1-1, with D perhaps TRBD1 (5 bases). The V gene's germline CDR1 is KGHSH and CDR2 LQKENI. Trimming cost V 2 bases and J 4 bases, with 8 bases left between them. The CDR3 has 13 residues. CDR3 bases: TGTGCCAGCTCACCATCGCAGGGCACTGAAGCTTTCTTT. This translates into CASSPSQGTEAFF. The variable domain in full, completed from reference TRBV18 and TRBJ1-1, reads NAGVMQNPRHLVRRRGQEARLRCSPMKGHSHVYWYRQLPEEGLKFMVYLQKENIIDESGMPKERFSAEFPKEGPSILRIQQVVRGDSAAYFCASSPSQGTEAFFGQGTRLTVV.

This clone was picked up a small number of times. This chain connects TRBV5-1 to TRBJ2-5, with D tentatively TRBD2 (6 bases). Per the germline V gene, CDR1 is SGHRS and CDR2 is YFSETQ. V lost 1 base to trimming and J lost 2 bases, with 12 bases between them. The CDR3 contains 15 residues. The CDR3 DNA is TGCGCCAGCAGCTTGTGGGAGGCAGAACAAGAGACCCAGTACTTC. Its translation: CASSLWEAEQETQYF.

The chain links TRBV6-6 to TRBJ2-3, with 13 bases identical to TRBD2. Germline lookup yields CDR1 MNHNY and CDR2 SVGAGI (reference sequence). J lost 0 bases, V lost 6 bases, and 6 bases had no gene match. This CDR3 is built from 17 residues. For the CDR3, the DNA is TGTGCCAGCAGCCGAGGGACTAGCGGGGTTAGCACAGATACGCAGTATTTT. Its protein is CASSRGTSGVSTDTQYF.